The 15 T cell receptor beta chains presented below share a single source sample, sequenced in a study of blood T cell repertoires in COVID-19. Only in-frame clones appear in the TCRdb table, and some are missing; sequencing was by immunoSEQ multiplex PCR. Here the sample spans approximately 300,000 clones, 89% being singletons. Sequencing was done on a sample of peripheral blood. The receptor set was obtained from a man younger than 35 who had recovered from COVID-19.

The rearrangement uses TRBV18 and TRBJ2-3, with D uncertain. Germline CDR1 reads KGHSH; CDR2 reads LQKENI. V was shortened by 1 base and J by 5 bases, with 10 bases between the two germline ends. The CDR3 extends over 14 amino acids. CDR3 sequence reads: CASSPLAGGDTQYF. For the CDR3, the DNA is TGTGCCAGCTCACCACTAGCCGGCGGAGATACGCAGTATTTT.

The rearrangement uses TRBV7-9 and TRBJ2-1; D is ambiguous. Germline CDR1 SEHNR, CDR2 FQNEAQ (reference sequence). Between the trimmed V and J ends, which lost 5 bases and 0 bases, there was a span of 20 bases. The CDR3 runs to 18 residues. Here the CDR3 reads CASSHPRSGGSSYNEQFF. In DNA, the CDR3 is TGTGCCAGCAGCCACCCGAGGTCTGGCGGATCCTCCTACAATGAGCAGTTCTTC. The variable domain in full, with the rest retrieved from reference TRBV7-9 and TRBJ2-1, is DTGVSQNPRHKITKRGQNVTFRCDPISEHNRLYWYRQTLGQGPEFLTYFQNEAQLEKSRLLSDRFSAERPKGSFSTLEIQRTEQGDSAMYLCASSHPRSGGSSYNEQFFGPGTRLTVL.

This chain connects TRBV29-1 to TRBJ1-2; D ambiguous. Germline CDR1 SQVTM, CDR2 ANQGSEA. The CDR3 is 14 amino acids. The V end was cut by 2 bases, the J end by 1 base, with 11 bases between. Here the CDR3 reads CSVELTGINYGYTF. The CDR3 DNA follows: TGCAGCGTTGAATTGACGGGGATTAACTATGGCTACACCTTC.

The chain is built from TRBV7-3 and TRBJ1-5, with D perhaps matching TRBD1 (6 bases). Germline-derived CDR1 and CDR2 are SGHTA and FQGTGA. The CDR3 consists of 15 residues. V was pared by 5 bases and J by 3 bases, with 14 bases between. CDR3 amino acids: CASSLDGGPNQPQHF. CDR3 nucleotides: TGTGCCAGCAGCCTCGACGGGGGGCCCAATCAGCCCCAGCATTTT.

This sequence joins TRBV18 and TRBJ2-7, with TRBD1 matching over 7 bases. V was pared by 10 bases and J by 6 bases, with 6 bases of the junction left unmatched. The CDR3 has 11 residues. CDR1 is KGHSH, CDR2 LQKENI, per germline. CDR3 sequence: CATSDRAEQYF. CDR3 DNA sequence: TGTGCCACCAGTGACAGGGCCGAGCAGTACTTC.

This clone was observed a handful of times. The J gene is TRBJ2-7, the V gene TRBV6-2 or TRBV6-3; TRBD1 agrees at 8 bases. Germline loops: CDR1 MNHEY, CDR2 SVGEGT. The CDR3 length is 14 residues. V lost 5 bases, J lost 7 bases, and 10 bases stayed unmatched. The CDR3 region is CASSPADREGEQYF. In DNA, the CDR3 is TGTGCCAGCAGTCCCGCGGACAGGGAAGGGGAGCAGTACTTC.

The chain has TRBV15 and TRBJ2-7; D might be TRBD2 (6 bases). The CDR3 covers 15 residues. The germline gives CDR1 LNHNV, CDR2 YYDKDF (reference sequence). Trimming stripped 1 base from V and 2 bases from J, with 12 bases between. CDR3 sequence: CATSRGGGETYEQYF. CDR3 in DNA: TGTGCCACCAGCAGAGGTGGCGGGGAAACCTACGAGCAGTACTTC.

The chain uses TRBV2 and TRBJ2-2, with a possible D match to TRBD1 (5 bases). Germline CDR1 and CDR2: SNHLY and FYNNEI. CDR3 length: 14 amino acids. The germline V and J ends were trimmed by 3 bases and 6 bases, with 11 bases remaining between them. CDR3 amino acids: CASSEGRGAGELFF. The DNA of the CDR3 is TGTGCCAGCAGTGAGGGGCGTGGGGCCGGGGAGCTGTTTTTT.

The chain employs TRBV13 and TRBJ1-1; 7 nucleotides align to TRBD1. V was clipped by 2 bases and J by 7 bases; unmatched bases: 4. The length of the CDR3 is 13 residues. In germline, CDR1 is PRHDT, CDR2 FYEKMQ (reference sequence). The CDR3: CASSLTGTVEAFF. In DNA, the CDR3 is TGTGCCAGCAGCTTAACCGGGACAGTTGAAGCTTTCTTT.

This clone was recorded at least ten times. CDR3 region: CASSLVDQAPTNYGYTF. The CDR3 DNA reads as TGTGCCAGCAGCTTGGTCGATCAGGCCCCGACTAACTATGGCTACACCTTC. V usage is TRBV5-6 and J usage is TRBJ1-2; D not resolved. Trimming left V 0 bases short and J 0 bases short, with 15 bases between. The germline CDR1 and CDR2 sequences are SGHDT and YYEEEE. The CDR3 contains 17 residues.

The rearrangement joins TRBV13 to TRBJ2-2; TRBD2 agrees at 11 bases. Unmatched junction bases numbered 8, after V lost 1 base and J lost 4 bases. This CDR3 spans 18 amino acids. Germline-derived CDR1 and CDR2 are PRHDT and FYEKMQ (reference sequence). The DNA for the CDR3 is TGTGCCAGCAGCTTAGTGGGCCTAGCGGGAGGCAGCACCGGGGAGCTGTTTTTT. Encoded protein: CASSLVGLAGGSTGELFF.

CDR3 residues: CASSLRPGQGVGSYEQYF. In nucleotides, the CDR3 is TGTGCCAGCAGCTTACGTCCGGGACAGGGAGTTGGATCCTACGAGCAGTACTTC. V is TRBV7-9 and J is TRBJ2-7; 9 bases agree with TRBD1. V gave up 2 bases and J gave up 1 base; unmatched junction bases: 12. Germline lookup yields CDR1 SEHNR and CDR2 FQNEAQ (reference sequence). CDR3 length: 18 amino acids.

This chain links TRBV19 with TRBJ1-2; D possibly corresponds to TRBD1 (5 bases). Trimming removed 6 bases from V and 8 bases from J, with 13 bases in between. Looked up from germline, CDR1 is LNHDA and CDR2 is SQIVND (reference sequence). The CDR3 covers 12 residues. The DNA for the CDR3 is TGTGCCAGTAGGGACGGGGGGGAAGGCTACACCTTC. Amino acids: CASRDGGEGYTF.

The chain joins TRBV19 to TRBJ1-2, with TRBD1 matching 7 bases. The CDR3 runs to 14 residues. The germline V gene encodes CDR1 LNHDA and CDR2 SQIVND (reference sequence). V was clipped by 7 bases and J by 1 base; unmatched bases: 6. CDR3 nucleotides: TGTGCCAGTACCAACCGACAGGGTAACTATGGCTACACCTTC. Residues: CASTNRQGNYGYTF.

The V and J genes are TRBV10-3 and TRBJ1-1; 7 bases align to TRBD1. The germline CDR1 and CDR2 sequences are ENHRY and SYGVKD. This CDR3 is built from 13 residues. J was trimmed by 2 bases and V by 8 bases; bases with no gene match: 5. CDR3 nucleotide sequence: TGTGCCATCGGAGGGACAGTTAACACTGAAGCTTTCTTT. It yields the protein CAIGGTVNTEAFF.